The rows below give T cell receptor beta chains drawn from one sample of a study of CD8+ T cells in alopecia areata. Profiled with immunoSEQ multiplex PCR; TCRdb holds only in-frame clones, not every one. Counted here are about 200,000 clones, approximately 56% occurring once; the ten biggest clones make up 3.3%. Sequenced here: CD4+ T cells sorted from blood, sampled at week 4, from a patient treated with tofacitinib. The receptors here all came from a human donor with alopecia areata. CDR3s include the opening cysteine and the closing phenylalanine or tryptophan. The D gene is left open where the match is weak. Only some rows state a clone size, as once, few, many or a class for expanded clones.

d_call clone_size j_call v_call cdr3_aa cdr3_nt
. once TRBJ2-7 TRBV11-2 CASSLPTGNLYEQYF TGTGCCAGCAGCTTACCTACAGGGAACCTCTACGAGCAGTACTTC
. few TRBJ2-7 TRBV29-1 CSVEGGGQSSYEQYF TGCAGCGTTGAAGGGGGGGGACAGAGCTCCTACGAGCAGTACTTC
TRBD1 once TRBJ1-3 TRBV30 CAWRSTGASLHTIYF TGTGCCTGGAGATCGACAGGGGCCAGCCTGCACACCATATATTTT
. . TRBJ2-7 TRBV7-6 CASSSDRDTLGEQYF TGTGCCAGCAGCTCAGACCGGGACACACTCGGAGAGCAGTACTTC
. . TRBJ2-7 TRBV27 CASMGRAMMTYEQYF TGTGCCAGCATGGGCAGGGCCATGATGACCTACGAGCAGTACTTC
. . TRBJ2-1 TRBV30 CACGRPGNEQFF TGTGCCTGTGGGAGGCCGGGCAATGAGCAGTTCTTC
. few TRBJ2-5 TRBV7-8 CASGLGAAETQYF TGTGCCAGCGGGCTTGGGGCAGCGGAGACCCAGTACTTC
TRBD1 . TRBJ1-1 TRBV30 CAWDRGLNTEAFF TGTGCCTGGGACAGGGGACTGAACACTGAAGCTTTCTTT
TRBD1 . TRBJ2-3 TRBV4-1 CASSQTGGEGTDTQYF TGCGCCAGCAGCCAGACAGGGGGCGAGGGCACAGATACGCAGTATTTT
. . TRBJ2-5 TRBV4-2 CASSQVGQIQETQYF TGTGCCAGCAGCCAAGTAGGGCAGATACAAGAGACCCAGTACTTC
. . TRBJ2-7 TRBV30 CAWSVQAQARTHSIYEQYF TGTGCCTGGAGTGTCCAGGCGCAAGCGAGGACCCACTCTATCTACGAGCAGTACTTC
TRBD1 . TRBJ1-1 TRBV28 CASSHPGTGLRGRNTEAFF TGTGCCAGCAGCCACCCCGGGACAGGGCTGAGGGGGAGGAACACTGAAGCTTTCTTT
. . TRBJ2-7 TRBV5-1 CASSRGGTQFPYEQYF TGCGCCAGCAGCAGAGGAGGGACACAGTTTCCCTACGAGCAGTACTTC
TRBD1 few TRBJ1-1 TRBV30 CAWTDRVSEAFF TGTGCCTGGACGGACAGGGTCTCTGAAGCTTTCTTT
. . TRBJ1-5 TRBV7-2 CASSLAGYNQPQHF TGTGCCAGCAGCTTAGCAGGATACAATCAGCCCCAGCATTTT
. . TRBJ1-2 TRBV19 CASSKGRRYGYTF TGTGCCAGTAGTAAGGGGCGTCGCTATGGCTACACCTTC
TRBD1 . TRBJ2-1 TRBV30 CAWSGGQGPYNEQFF TGTGCCTGGAGCGGGGGACAGGGGCCATACAATGAGCAGTTCTTC
. once TRBJ1-6 TRBV2 CASVEVENSPLHF TGTGCCAGCGTGGAAGTCGAGAATTCACCCCTCCACTTT
. . TRBJ1-6 TRBV29-1 CSVAGAADSPLHF TGCAGCGTAGCAGGGGCCGCGGATTCACCCCTCCACTTT
TRBD1 . TRBJ2-5 TRBV5-4 CASRPTGVEETQYF TGTGCCAGCAGACCGACAGGGGTGGAGGAGACCCAGTACTTC
TRBD2 . TRBJ2-3 TRBV7-9 CASRPSGGEGDTQYF TGTGCCAGCAGGCCTAGCGGGGGAGAGGGGGATACGCAGTATTTT
TRBD1 many TRBJ1-1 TRBV11-2 CASSLAGTEYMNTEAFF TGTGCCAGCAGCTTAGCCGGGACAGAATACATGAACACTGAAGCTTTCTTT
. . TRBJ1-1 TRBV29-1 CSVEGAMNTEAFF TGCAGCGTTGAAGGGGCAATGAACACTGAAGCTTTCTTT
TRBD1 . TRBJ1-2 TRBV2 CASSLDRDDYGYTF TGTGCCAGCAGTTTGGACAGGGATGACTATGGCTACACCTTC
. . TRBJ2-4 TRBV4-1 CASSQGSSRGLGNIQYF TGCGCCAGCAGCCAAGGAAGCTCCAGGGGATTAGGGAACATTCAGTACTTC
TRBD1 . TRBJ1-4 TRBV9 CAGSGMTGSSEKLFF TGTGCCGGCAGCGGAATGACAGGGAGTTCTGAAAAACTGTTTTTT
. . TRBJ1-5 TRBV2 CASKRLGGRDQPQHF TGTGCCAGCAAGCGCTTGGGGGGCCGGGATCAGCCCCAGCATTTT
. . TRBJ1-5 TRBV2 CASSEEAGFQPQHF TGTGCCAGCAGTGAAGAGGCAGGGTTCCAGCCCCAGCATTTT
TRBD1 few TRBJ1-4 TRBV4-3 CASSHPGTGDEKLFF TGCGCCAGCAGCCATCCCGGGACAGGGGATGAAAAACTGTTTTTT
TRBD1 once TRBJ2-5 TRBV7-2 CASSQTGRETQYF TGTGCCAGCAGCCAGACAGGGCGGGAGACCCAGTACTTC
. . TRBJ2-5 TRBV30 CAWAEPPGRGGVEETQYF TGTGCCTGGGCCGAACCACCGGGCCGTGGCGGGGTTGAAGAGACCCAGTACTTC
TRBD1 once TRBJ2-7 TRBV30 CAWSERTGTGRYEQYF TGTGCCTGGAGTGAACGAACCGGGACAGGTCGCTACGAGCAGTACTTC
. . TRBJ1-2 TRBV5-1 CASSLQVPYGYTF TGCGCCAGCAGCTTACAGGTTCCGTATGGCTACACCTTC
. once TRBJ2-5 TRBV27 CASSSDQETQYF TGTGCCAGCAGTTCGGACCAAGAGACCCAGTACTTC
. few TRBJ1-6 TRBV29-1 CSVGTARDSPLHF TGCAGCGTTGGGACAGCGCGCGATTCACCCCTCCACTTT
. . TRBJ1-4 TRBV30 CAWSQGSYNEKLFF TGTGCCTGGAGTCAGGGCAGTTATAATGAAAAACTGTTTTTT
. . TRBJ1-6 TRBV7-2 CASSLDPTLDSPLHF TGTGCCAGCAGCTTAGATCCCACGTTGGATTCACCCCTCCACTTT
. . TRBJ1-5 TRBV30 CAWNLGASNQPQHF TGTGCCTGGAATCTGGGGGCGAGCAATCAGCCCCAGCATTTT
. few TRBJ1-1 TRBV30 CACKGPLETEAFF TGTGCCTGCAAGGGTCCTCTAGAGACTGAAGCTTTCTTT
. . TRBJ1-5 TRBV19 CASSTDRWGGNQPQHF TGTGCCAGTAGTACCGACAGGTGGGGTGGCAATCAGCCCCAGCATTTT
. . TRBJ2-1 TRBV9 CASSVEVGNEQFF TGTGCCAGCAGCGTAGAAGTGGGCAATGAGCAGTTCTTC
. . TRBJ2-2 TRBV6-5 CASGVRTGELFF TGTGCCAGCGGAGTAAGGACCGGGGAGCTGTTTTTT
. few TRBJ2-5 TRBV7-9 CASSLFPQNLYF TGTGCCAGCAGCTTATTCCCGCAGAATCTGTACTTC
TRBD1 few TRBJ1-1 TRBV6-1 CASSERERDSPEAFF TGTGCCAGCAGTGAAAGGGAAAGGGACAGCCCTGAAGCTTTCTTT
TRBD1 . TRBJ2-1 TRBV5-1 CASSLRGQVNEQFF TGCGCCAGCAGCTTGAGGGGACAGGTAAATGAGCAGTTCTTC
. . TRBJ2-1 TRBV30 CAWSVRARSNEQFF TGTGCCTGGAGTGTTCGGGCTAGGTCCAATGAGCAGTTCTTC
. few TRBJ1-5 TRBV28 CASSPQHSNQPQHF TGTGCCAGCAGCCCGCAACATAGCAATCAGCCCCAGCATTTT
. once TRBJ1-1 TRBV30 CAWSQSGLSGEAFF TGTGCCTGGAGTCAGTCTGGGCTTAGCGGTGAAGCTTTCTTT
TRBD2 . TRBJ2-5 TRBV19 CASSIDLLAGGQETQYF TGTGCCAGTAGTATAGATCTGCTAGCGGGGGGGCAAGAGACCCAGTACTTC
TRBD2 . TRBJ2-7 TRBV28 CASSPSSGGPYEQYF TGTGCCAGCAGTCCGTCTAGCGGGGGGCCCTACGAGCAGTACTTC
TRBD1 few TRBJ1-6 TRBV7-8 CASSLDGTGNSPLHF TGTGCCAGCAGCTTAGACGGGACAGGGAATTCACCCCTCCACTTT
. . TRBJ1-1 TRBV20-1 CSASERTEAFF TGCAGTGCTAGTGAGCGAACTGAAGCTTTCTTT